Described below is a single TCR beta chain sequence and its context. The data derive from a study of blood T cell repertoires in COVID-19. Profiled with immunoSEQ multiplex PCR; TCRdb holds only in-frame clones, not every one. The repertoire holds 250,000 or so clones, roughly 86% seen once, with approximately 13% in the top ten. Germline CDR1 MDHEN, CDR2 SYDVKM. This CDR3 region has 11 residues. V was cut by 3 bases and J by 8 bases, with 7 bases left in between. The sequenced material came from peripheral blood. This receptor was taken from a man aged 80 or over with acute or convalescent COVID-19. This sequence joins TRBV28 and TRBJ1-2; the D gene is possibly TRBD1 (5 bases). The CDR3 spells CASSFWGGYTF. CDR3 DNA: TGTGCCAGCAGTTTCTGGGGCGGCTACACCTTC.